A selection of T cell receptor beta chains follows, all from one sample in a study of cytomegalovirus exposure and HLA in healthy donors. Some clones are missing from TCRdb's copy, which holds only in-frame ones; the method was immunoSEQ multiplex PCR. The sample holds approximately 110,000 clones, roughly 85% seen once. The sample consisted of PBMCs. The receptors here all came from a woman in her thirties or forties in good health and CMV-seronegative. CDR3s include the opening cysteine and the closing phenylalanine or tryptophan. The order of the fields is D gene, J gene, clone size, V gene, CDR3 protein, CDR3 DNA. A D gene is named only where the DNA matches it firmly. Clone size is not always given. Where it is, it says once, few, many or a class for expanded clones.

D gene: -; J gene: TRBJ2-2; clone size: -; V gene: TRBV4-1; CDR3 protein: CASSQVRGVPNTGELFF; CDR3 DNA: TGCGCCAGCAGCCAAGTTCGTGGAGTTCCGAACACCGGGGAGCTGTTTTTT
D gene: -; J gene: TRBJ1-3; clone size: -; V gene: TRBV9; CDR3 protein: CASSGETGAGNTIYF; CDR3 DNA: TGTGCCAGCAGCGGGGAGACAGGCGCTGGAAACACCATATATTTT
D gene: -; J gene: TRBJ2-7; clone size: -; V gene: TRBV5-1; CDR3 protein: CASSLPTETYEQYF; CDR3 DNA: TGCGCCAGCAGCCTACCGACGGAGACCTACGAGCAGTACTTC
D gene: TRBD1; J gene: TRBJ2-2; clone size: -; V gene: TRBV7-2; CDR3 protein: CASSFDGTGDGGELFF; CDR3 DNA: TGTGCCAGCAGCTTTGACGGGACAGGGGACGGCGGGGAGCTGTTTTTT
D gene: TRBD1; J gene: TRBJ1-2; clone size: -; V gene: TRBV6-4; CDR3 protein: CASSEGTGHYGYTF; CDR3 DNA: TGTGCCAGCAGTGAAGGGACAGGGCACTATGGCTACACCTTC
D gene: -; J gene: TRBJ2-4; clone size: once; V gene: TRBV7-8; CDR3 protein: CASSLVSQGLDIQYF; CDR3 DNA: TGTGCCAGCAGCTTAGTTTCTCAGGGGCTGGACATTCAGTACTTC
D gene: TRBD1; J gene: TRBJ1-2; clone size: once; V gene: TRBV7-9; CDR3 protein: CSSSPQGVDGYTF; CDR3 DNA: TGTTCCAGCAGCCCCCAGGGGGTAGATGGCTACACCTTC
D gene: -; J gene: TRBJ1-1; clone size: -; V gene: TRBV6-5; CDR3 protein: CASSWQQGNTEAFF; CDR3 DNA: TGTGCCAGCAGTTGGCAACAGGGGAACACTGAAGCTTTCTTT
D gene: TRBD1; J gene: TRBJ2-5; clone size: few; V gene: TRBV15; CDR3 protein: CATSRDLGQGPETQYF; CDR3 DNA: TGTGCCACCAGCAGAGATTTAGGACAGGGCCCAGAGACCCAGTACTTC
D gene: -; J gene: TRBJ2-7; clone size: once; V gene: TRBV6-5; CDR3 protein: CASSYGGGRTYEQYF; CDR3 DNA: TGTGCCAGCAGTTATGGAGGAGGCCGAACCTACGAGCAGTACTTC
D gene: TRBD1; J gene: TRBJ1-5; clone size: -; V gene: TRBV9; CDR3 protein: CASSEGQGNQPQHF; CDR3 DNA: TGTGCCAGCAGTGAGGGACAGGGCAACCAGCCCCAGCATTTT
D gene: -; J gene: TRBJ2-5; clone size: -; V gene: TRBV28; CDR3 protein: CASSYLQGQAETQYF; CDR3 DNA: TGTGCCAGCAGTTATCTACAGGGACAAGCAGAGACCCAGTACTTC
D gene: TRBD2; J gene: TRBJ2-3; clone size: -; V gene: TRBV15; CDR3 protein: CATSSPTSGQPDTQYF; CDR3 DNA: TGTGCCACCAGCAGTCCGACTAGCGGTCAACCAGATACGCAGTATTTT
D gene: TRBD2; J gene: TRBJ2-3; clone size: -; V gene: TRBV28; CDR3 protein: CASGTSVYTQYF; CDR3 DNA: TGTGCCAGCGGGACTAGCGTTTATACGCAGTATTTT
D gene: TRBD2; J gene: TRBJ2-1; clone size: once; V gene: TRBV11-2; CDR3 protein: CASSFFTSGGDNEQFF; CDR3 DNA: TGTGCCAGCAGCTTCTTCACTAGCGGGGGGGACAATGAGCAGTTCTTC
D gene: TRBD2; J gene: TRBJ2-3; clone size: -; V gene: TRBV4-3; CDR3 protein: CASSQDSRAGDTQYF; CDR3 DNA: TGCGCCAGCAGCCAAGATAGTCGAGCGGGGGATACGCAGTATTTT